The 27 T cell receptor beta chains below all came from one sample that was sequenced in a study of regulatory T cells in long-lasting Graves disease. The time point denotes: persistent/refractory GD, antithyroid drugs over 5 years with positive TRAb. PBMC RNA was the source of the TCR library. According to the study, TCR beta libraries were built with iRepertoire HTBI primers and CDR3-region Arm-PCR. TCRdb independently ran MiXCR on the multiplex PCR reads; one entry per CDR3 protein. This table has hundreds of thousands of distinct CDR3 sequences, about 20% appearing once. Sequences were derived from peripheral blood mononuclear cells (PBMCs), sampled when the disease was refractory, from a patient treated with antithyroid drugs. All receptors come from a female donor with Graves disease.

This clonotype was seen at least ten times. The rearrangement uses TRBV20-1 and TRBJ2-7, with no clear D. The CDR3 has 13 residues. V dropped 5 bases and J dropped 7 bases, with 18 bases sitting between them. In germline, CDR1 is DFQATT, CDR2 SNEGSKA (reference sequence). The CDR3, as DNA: TGCAGTGCTTACGAGACGGCCGTAAGTGAGCAGTACTTC. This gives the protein CSAYETAVSEQYF.

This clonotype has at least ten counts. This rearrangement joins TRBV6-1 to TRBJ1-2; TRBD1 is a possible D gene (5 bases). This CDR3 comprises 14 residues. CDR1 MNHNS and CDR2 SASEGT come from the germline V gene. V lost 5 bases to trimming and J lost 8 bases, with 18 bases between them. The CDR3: CASSPMGTTPGYTF. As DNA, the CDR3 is TGTGCCAGCAGTCCCATGGGGACGACCCCCGGCTACACCTTC.

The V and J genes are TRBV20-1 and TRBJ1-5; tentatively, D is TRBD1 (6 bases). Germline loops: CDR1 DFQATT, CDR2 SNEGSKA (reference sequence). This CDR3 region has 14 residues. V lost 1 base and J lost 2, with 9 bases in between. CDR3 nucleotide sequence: TGCAGTGCTAGAGCGGCAGGGGGCAATCAGCCCCAGCATTTT. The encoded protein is CSARAAGGNQPQHF.

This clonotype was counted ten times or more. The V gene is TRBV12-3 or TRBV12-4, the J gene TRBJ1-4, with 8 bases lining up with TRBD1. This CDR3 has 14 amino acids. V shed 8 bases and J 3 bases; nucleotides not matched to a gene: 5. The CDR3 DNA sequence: TGTGCCAGCCGGACAGGGTTGGCTAATGAAAAACTGTTTTTT. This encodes CASRTGLANEKLFF.

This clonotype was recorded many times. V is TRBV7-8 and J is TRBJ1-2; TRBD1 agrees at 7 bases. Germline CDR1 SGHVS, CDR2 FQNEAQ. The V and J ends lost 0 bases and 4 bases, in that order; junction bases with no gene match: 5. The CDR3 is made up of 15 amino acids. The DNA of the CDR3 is TGTGCCAGCAGCTTAGCGGGCAGGGGGGTCTATGGCTACACCTTC. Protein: CASSLAGRGVYGYTF. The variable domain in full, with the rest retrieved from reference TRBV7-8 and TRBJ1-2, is GAGVSQSPRYKVAKRGQDVALRCDPISGHVSLFWYQQALGQGPEFLTYFQNEAQLDKSGLPSDRFFAERPEGSVSTLKIQRTQQEDSAVYLCASSLAGRGVYGYTFGSGTRLTVV.

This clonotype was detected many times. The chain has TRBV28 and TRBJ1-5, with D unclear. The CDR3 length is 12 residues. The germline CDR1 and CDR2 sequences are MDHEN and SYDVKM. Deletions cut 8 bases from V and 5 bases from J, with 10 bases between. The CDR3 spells CASPGPHQPQHF. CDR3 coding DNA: TGTGCCAGCCCAGGACCTCATCAGCCCCAGCATTTT. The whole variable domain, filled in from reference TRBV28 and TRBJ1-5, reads DVKVTQSSRYLVKRTGEKVFLECVQDMDHENMFWYRQDPGLGLRLIYFSYDVKMKEKGDIPEGYSVSREKKERFSLILESASTNQTSMYLCASPGPHQPQHFGDGTRLSIL.

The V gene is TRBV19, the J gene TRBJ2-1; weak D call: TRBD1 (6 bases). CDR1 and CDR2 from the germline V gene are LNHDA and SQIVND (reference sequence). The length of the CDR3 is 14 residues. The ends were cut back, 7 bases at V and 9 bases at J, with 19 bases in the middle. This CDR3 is CASKAGAGSGEQFF. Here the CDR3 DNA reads TGTGCCAGTAAGGCAGGGGCAGGGTCGGGTGAGCAGTTCTTC.

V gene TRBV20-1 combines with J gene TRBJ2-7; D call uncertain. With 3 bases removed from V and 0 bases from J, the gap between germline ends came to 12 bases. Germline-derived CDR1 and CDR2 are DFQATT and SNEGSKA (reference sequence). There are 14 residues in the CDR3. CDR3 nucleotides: TGCAGTGCTAGCGGACCGACAAGCTCCTACGAGCAGTACTTC. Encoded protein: CSASGPTSSYEQYF.

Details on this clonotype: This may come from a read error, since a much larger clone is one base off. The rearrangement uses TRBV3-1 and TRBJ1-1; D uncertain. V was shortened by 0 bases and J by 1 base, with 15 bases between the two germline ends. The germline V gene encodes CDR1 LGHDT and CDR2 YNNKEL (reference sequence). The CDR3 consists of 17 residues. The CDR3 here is CASSQEVFGLGNTEAFF. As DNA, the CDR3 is TGTGCCAGCAGCCAAGAAGTGTTCGGTCTGGGGAACACTGAAGCTTTCTTT.

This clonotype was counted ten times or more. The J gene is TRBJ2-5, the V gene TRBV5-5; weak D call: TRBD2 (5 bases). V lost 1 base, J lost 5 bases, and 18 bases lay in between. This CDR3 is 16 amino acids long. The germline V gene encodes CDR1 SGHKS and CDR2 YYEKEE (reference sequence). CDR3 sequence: CASSLTPGILGETQYF. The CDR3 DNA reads TGTGCCAGCAGCTTGACACCCGGGATCCTAGGGGAGACCCAGTACTTC.

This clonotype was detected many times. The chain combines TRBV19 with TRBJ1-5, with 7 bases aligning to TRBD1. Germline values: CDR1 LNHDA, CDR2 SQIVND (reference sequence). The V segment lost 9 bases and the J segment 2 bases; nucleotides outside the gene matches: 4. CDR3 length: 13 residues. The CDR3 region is CASRDSRNQPQHF. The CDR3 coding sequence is TGTGCCAGCAGGGACAGCCGCAATCAGCCCCAGCATTTT.

The CDR3 DNA is TGCAGTAAACAGGGGGCAGTGGTTGGCTACACCTTC. It specifies CSKQGAVVGYTF. The gene calls are TRBV20-1 and TRBJ1-2, with TRBD1 matching over 9 bases. The CDR3 loop spans 12 amino acids. The J segment lost 7 bases and the V segment lost 8 bases, leaving 8 bases of the junction unmatched. Per germline, CDR1 DFQATT and CDR2 SNEGSKA (reference sequence).

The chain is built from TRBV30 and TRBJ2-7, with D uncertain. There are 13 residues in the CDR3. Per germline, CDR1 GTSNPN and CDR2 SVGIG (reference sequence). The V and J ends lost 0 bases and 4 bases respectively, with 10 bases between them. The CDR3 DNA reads TGTGCCTGGAGTGTGATGGGGAATTACGAGCAGTACTTC. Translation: CAWSVMGNYEQYF.

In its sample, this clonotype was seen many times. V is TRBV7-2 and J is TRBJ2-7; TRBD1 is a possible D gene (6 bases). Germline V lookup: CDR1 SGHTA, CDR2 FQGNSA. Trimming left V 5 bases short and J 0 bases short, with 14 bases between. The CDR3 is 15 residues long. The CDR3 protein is CASSPRQDPSYEQYF. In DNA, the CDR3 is TGTGCCAGCAGCCCGCGACAGGACCCCTCCTACGAGCAGTACTTC. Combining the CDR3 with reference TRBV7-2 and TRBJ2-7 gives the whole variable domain GAGVSQSPSNKVTEKGKDVELRCDPISGHTALYWYRQSLGQGLEFLIYFQGNSAPDKSGLPSDRFSAERTGGSVSTLTIQRTQQEDSAVYLCASSPRQDPSYEQYFGPGTRLTVT.

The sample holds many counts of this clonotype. CDR3 DNA: TGTGCCTGGAGTTCGGTCGCTGAAGCTTTCTTT. Translation gives CAWSSVAEAFF. The chain couples TRBV30 to TRBJ1-1; D is unclear. The CDR3 totals 11 residues. Germline CDR1 is GTSNPN and CDR2 is SVGIG (reference sequence). The V and J ends lost 2 bases and 6 bases respectively, with 7 bases between them.

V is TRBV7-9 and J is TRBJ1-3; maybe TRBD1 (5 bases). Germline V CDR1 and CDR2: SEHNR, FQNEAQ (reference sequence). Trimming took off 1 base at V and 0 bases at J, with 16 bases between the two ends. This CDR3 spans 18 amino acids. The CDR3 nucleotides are TGTGCCAGCAGCTTAGGCAGGGTTGCTGGCGTCTCTGGAAACACCATATATTTT. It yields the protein CASSLGRVAGVSGNTIYF.

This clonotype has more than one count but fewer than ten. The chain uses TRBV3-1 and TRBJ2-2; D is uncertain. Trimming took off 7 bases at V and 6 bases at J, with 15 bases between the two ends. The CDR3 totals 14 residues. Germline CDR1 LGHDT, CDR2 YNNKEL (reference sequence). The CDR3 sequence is CASIASLDAGELFF. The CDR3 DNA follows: TGTGCCAGCATCGCGTCCCTAGACGCCGGGGAGCTGTTTTTT. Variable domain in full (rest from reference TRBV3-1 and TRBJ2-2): DTAVSQTPKYLVTQMGNDKSIKCEQNLGHDTMYWYKQDSKKFLKIMFSYNNKELIINETVPNRFSPKSPDKAHLNLHINSLELGDSAVYFCASIASLDAGELFFGEGSRLTVL.

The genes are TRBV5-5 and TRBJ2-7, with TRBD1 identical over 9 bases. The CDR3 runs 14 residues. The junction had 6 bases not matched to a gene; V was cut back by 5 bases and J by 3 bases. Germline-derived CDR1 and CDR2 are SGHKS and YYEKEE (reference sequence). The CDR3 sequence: CASSYDRGIYEQYF. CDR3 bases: TGTGCCAGCAGTTATGACAGGGGGATCTACGAGCAGTACTTC.

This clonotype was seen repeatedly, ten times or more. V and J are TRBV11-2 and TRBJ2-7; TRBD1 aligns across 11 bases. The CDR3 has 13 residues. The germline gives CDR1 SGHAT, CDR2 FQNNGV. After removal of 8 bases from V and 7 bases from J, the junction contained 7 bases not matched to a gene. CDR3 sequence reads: CASGRTGGSEQYF. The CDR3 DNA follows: TGTGCCAGCGGAAGGACAGGGGGCTCGGAGCAGTACTTC.

In nucleotides, the CDR3 is TGCGCCAGCAGAGCGGGGCGTGACACTGAAGCTTTCTTT. Translating gives CASRAGRDTEAFF. The chain joins TRBV5-1 to TRBJ1-1, with D possibly matching TRBD1 (5 bases). The germline gives CDR1 SGHRS, CDR2 YFSETQ. This CDR3 has 13 residues. Deletions cut 5 bases from V and 3 bases from J, with 11 bases between.

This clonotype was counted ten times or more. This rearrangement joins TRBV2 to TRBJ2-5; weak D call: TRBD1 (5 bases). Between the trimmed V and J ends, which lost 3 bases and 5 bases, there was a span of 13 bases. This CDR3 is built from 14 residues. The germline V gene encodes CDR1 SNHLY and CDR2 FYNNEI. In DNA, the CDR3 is TGTGCCAGCAGTGACGACAGTGCGACCGAGACCCAGTACTTC. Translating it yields CASSDDSATETQYF.

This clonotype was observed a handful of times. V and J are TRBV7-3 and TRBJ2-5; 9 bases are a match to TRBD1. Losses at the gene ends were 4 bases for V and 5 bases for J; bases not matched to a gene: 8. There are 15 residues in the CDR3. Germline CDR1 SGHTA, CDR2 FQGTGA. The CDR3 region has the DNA TGTGCCAGCAGCTCCTCACAGGGGGCCGGGGAGACCCAGTACTTC. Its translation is CASSSSQGAGETQYF.

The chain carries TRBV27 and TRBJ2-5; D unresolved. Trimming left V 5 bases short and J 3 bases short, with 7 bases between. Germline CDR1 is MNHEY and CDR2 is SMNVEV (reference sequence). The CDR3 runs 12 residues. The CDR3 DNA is TGTGCCAGCAGTCTCTTCGAAGAGACCCAGTACTTC. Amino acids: CASSLFEETQYF.

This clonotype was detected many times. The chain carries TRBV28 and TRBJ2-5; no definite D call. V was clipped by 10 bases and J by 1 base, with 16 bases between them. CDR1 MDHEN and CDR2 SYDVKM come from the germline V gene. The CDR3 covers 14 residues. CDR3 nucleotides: TGTGCCATTGGGGTCGGACCGGTCCAAGAGACCCAGTACTTC. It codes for CAIGVGPVQETQYF.

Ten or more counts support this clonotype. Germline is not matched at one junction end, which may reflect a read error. CDR3 DNA sequence: TGTGCCAGCAGTTTCCCAGAAAATCATCCCCAGCATTTT. This encodes CASSFPENHPQHF. This sequence joins TRBV28 and TRBJ1-5; D is ambiguous. This CDR3 has 13 residues. Germline V lookup: CDR1 MDHEN, CDR2 SYDVKM.

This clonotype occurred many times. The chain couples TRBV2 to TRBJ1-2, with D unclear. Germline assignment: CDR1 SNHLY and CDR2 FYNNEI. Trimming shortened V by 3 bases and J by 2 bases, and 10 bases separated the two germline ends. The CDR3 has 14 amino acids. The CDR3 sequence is CASSDRRRNYGYTF. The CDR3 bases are TGTGCCAGCAGTGACCGCAGAAGGAACTATGGCTACACCTTC.

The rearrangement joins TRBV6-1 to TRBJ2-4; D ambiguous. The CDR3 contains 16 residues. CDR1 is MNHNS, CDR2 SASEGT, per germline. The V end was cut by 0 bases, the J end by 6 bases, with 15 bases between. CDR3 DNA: TGTGCCAGCAGTGAAGCGCTTCTTGGTCAAGGAAACATTCAGTACTTC. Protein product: CASSEALLGQGNIQYF.